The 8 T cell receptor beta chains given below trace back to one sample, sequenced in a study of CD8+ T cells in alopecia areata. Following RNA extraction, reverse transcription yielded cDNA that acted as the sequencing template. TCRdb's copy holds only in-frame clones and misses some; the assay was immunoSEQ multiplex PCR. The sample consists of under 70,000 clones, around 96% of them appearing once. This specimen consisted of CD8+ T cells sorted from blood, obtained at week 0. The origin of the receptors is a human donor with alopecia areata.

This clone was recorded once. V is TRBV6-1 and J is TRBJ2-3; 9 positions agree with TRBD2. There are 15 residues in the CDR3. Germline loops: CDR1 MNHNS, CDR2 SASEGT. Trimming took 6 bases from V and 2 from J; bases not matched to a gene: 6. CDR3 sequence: CASSDKRGATDTQYF. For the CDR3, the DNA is TGTGCCAGCAGCGATAAGCGGGGGGCCACAGATACGCAGTATTTT.

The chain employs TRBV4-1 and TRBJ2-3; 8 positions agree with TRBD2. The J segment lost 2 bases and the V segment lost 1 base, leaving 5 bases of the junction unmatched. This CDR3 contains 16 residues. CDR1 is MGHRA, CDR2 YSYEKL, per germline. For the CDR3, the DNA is TGCGCCAGCAGCCAAGTAACTAGCGGTAACACAGATACGCAGTATTTT. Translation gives CASSQVTSGNTDTQYF.

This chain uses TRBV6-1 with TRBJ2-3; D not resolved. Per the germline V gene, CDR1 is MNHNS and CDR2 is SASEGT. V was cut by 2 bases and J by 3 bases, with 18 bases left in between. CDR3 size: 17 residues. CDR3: CASSERLHVILTDTQYF. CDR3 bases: TGTGCCAGCAGTGAAAGATTACACGTAATCTTAACAGATACGCAGTATTTT.

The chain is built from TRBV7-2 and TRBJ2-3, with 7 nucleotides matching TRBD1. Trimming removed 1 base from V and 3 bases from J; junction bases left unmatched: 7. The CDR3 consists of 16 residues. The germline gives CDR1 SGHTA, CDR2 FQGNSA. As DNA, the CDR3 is TGTGCCAGCAGCTTAGACCAGGGGGTGGAAACAGATACGCAGTATTTT. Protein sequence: CASSLDQGVETDTQYF.

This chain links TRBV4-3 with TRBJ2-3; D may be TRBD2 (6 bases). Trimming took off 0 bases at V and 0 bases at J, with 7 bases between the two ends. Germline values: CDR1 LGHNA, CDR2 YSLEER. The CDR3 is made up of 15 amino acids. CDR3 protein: CASSQDGTSTDTQYF. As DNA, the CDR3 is TGCGCCAGCAGCCAAGATGGGACTAGCACAGATACGCAGTATTTT.

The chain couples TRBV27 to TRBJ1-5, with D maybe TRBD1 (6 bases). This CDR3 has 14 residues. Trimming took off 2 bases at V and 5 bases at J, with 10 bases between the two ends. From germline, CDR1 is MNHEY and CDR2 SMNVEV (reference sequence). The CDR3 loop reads CASSLGGGDQPQHF. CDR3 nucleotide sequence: TGTGCCAGCAGTTTAGGGGGGGGCGATCAGCCCCAGCATTTT.

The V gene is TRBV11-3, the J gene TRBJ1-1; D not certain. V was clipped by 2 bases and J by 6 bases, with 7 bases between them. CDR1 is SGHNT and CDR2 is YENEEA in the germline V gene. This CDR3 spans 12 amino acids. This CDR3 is CASSLRAAEAFF. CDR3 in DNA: TGTGCCAGCAGCTTAAGGGCCGCTGAAGCTTTCTTT.

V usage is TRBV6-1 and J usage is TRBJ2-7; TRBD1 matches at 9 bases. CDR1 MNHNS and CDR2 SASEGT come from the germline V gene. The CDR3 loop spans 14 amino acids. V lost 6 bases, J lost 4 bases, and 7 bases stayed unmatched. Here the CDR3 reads CASRWGQGIYEQYF. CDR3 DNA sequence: TGTGCCAGCAGATGGGGACAGGGAATTTACGAGCAGTACTTC.